This is a list of T cell receptor beta chains from one sample in a study of blood T cell repertoires in COVID-19. Using immunoSEQ multiplex PCR, the repertoire was profiled, and TCRdb retains in-frame clones only, with some absent. Seen here are 55,000 to 90,000 clones, 91% observed once, and the top ten hold 10% to 15%. Sequenced: peripheral blood. The receptors shown here come from a human donor with active COVID-19. The donor label of this sample is uncertain. Each CDR3 is given with its conserved first and last residue. The D gene is left open where the match is weak. Where a row states a size, it is once, few, many or the class of an expanded clone; other rows omit it.

J	V	size	D	CDR3	DNA
TRBJ2-3	TRBV7-8	once	TRBD2	CASSPDLLAGVSDTQYF	TGTGCCAGCAGCCCCGACCTACTAGCGGGAGTTTCAGATACGCAGTATTTT
TRBJ2-7	TRBV3-1/TRBV3-2	once	NA	CASSQDRGYEQYF	TGTGCCAGCAGCCAAGATAGGGGCTACGAGCAGTACTTC
TRBJ2-3	TRBV9	NA	NA	CASNELATDTQYF	TGTGCCAGCAACGAACTCGCCACAGATACGCAGTATTTT
TRBJ2-6	TRBV7-3	NA	NA	CASSLQGKGANVLTF	TGTGCCAGCAGCTTACAGGGAAAAGGGGCCAACGTCCTGACTTTC
TRBJ2-1	TRBV5-5	NA	TRBD1	CASSLGWGQGSEQFF	TGTGCCAGCAGCTTGGGGTGGGGACAGGGGTCTGAGCAGTTCTTC
TRBJ1-1	TRBV18	NA	NA	CASSPPTDRAFF	TGTGCCAGCTCACCACCCACTGATCGAGCTTTCTTT
TRBJ2-7	TRBV12-5	NA	TRBD2	CASGTSSGRTSREQYF	TGTGCTAGTGGTACGTCTAGCGGGAGGACATCTAGGGAGCAGTACTTC
TRBJ2-7	TRBV6-2/TRBV6-3	NA	NA	CASSYGHYYEQYF	TGTGCCAGCAGTTATGGCCACTACTACGAGCAGTACTTC
TRBJ2-3	TRBV6-6	NA	NA	CATQRTWDTQYF	TGTGCCACCCAGCGGACTTGGGATACGCAGTATTTT
TRBJ1-3	TRBV28	NA	NA	CASSSRVVWSGNTIYF	TGTGCCAGCAGTTCTCGGGTCGTCTGGTCTGGAAACACCATATATTTT
TRBJ2-2	TRBV11-2	NA	TRBD1	CASIRGRTGELFF	TGTGCCAGCATAAGGGGGCGCACCGGGGAGCTGTTTTTT
TRBJ2-7	TRBV20-1	NA	NA	CSATQGGEQYF	TGCAGTGCTACTCAGGGAGGCGAGCAGTACTTC
TRBJ1-2	TRBV18	NA	NA	CASSLRQVADGYTF	TGTGCCAGCTCACTTCGACAGGTCGCTGATGGCTACACCTTC
TRBJ2-5	TRBV14	NA	TRBD2	CASSQAWSRGETQYF	TGTGCCAGCAGCCAAGCCTGGTCGCGGGGGGAGACCCAGTACTTC
TRBJ2-3	TRBV10-3	NA	NA	CAISDREFTDTQYF	TGTGCCATCAGTGATCGGGAGTTTACAGATACGCAGTATTTT
TRBJ2-1	TRBV5-1	NA	TRBD1	CASGGQEDNEQFF	TGCGCCAGCGGCGGACAGGAAGACAATGAGCAGTTCTTC